This T cell receptor beta chain was found in a study of control samples from healthy donors and cancer patients. CDR1 and CDR2 (germline): SGHRS, YFSETQ. V shed 4 bases and J 2 bases; nucleotides not matched to a gene: 7. This CDR3 is 15 amino acids long. Clones were sequenced by immunoSEQ multiplex PCR, and TCRdb holds only the in-frame ones, with some missing. This table has fewer than 250,000 clones, around 93% appearing once. The rearrangement uses TRBV5-1 and TRBJ2-7, with 9 nucleotides matching TRBD1. Material: blood. This receptor was obtained from a man aged 25 to 40 in good health. In nucleotides, the CDR3 is TGCGCCAGCAGCCCTGGGACAGGGATTCCCTACGAGCAGTACTTC. Translated: CASSPGTGIPYEQYF. The whole variable domain, remainder taken from reference TRBV5-1 and TRBJ2-7, is KAGVTQTPRYLIKTRGQQVTLSCSPISGHRSVSWYQQTPGQGLQFLFEYFSETQRNKGNFPGRFSGRQFSNSRSEMNVSTLELGDSALYLCASSPGTGIPYEQYFGPGTRLTVT.